Below are 10 T cell receptor beta chains sequenced from a single sample in a study of blood T cell repertoires in COVID-19. The repertoire was sequenced with immunoSEQ multiplex PCR; TCRdb's copy has only in-frame clones and lacks some. The sample includes 60,000 to 75,000 clones, around 80% of them seen just once. Sequenced input: peripheral blood. The receptors derive from a man in his 60s with active or convalescent COVID-19.

The chain recombines TRBV28 with TRBJ2-6; D not resolved. CDR1 is MDHEN, CDR2 SYDVKM, per germline. V was shortened by 3 bases and J by 4 bases, with 10 bases between the two germline ends. The CDR3 is 15 residues long. The CDR3 reads CASSFFPSGANVLTF. The CDR3 DNA sequence: TGTGCCAGCAGTTTTTTCCCGTCCGGGGCCAACGTCCTGACTTTC.

V is TRBV11-2 and J is TRBJ1-1; 9 positions agree with TRBD1. The germline V gene encodes CDR1 SGHAT and CDR2 FQNNGV. The V segment lost 4 bases and the J segment 3 bases; nucleotides outside the gene matches: 6. This CDR3 has 15 residues. CDR3 bases: TGTGCCAGCAGCTCACAGGACAGGGGAGACACTGAAGCTTTCTTT. This translates into CASSSQDRGDTEAFF.

This chain uses TRBV7-3 with TRBJ2-4; 9 bases match TRBD2. CDR3 length equals 18 residues. Germline V gene data show CDR1 as SGHTA and CDR2 as FQGTGA. Unmatched junction bases numbered 20, after V lost 5 bases and J lost 9 bases. The DNA for the CDR3 is TGTGCCAGCAGCCCCGGGACTAGCTTCCCCCCACTAGATTCCATTCAGTACTTC. This gives the protein CASSPGTSFPPLDSIQYF.

The chain carries TRBV15 and TRBJ1-5; D unclear. There are 14 residues in the CDR3. Germline assignment: CDR1 LNHNV and CDR2 YYDKDF (reference sequence). Trimming left V 0 bases short and J 9 bases short, with 12 bases between. CDR3 sequence: CATSRDGGGAPQHF. Here the CDR3 DNA reads TGTGCCACCAGCAGAGATGGCGGCGGAGCGCCCCAGCATTTT.

This chain uses TRBV3-1 (or the pseudogene TRBV3-2) with TRBJ2-5; the match to TRBD1 covers 9 bases. Per germline, CDR1 LGHDT and CDR2 YNNKEL (reference sequence). J lost 5 bases, V lost 5 bases, and 9 bases had no gene match. The CDR3 length is 15 residues. CDR3 protein: CASSSATGGGETQYF. CDR3 nucleotides: TGTGCCAGCAGCTCAGCGACAGGGGGTGGGGAGACCCAGTACTTC.

In this sample, this clone turned up a few times. V gene TRBV6-2 or TRBV6-3 combines with J gene TRBJ1-1; TRBD1 matches 11 bases. Germline V gives CDR1 MNHEY, CDR2 SVGEGT. V lost 0 bases, J lost 5 bases, and 8 bases stayed unmatched. There are 17 residues in the CDR3. CDR3 DNA sequence: TGTGCCAGCAGTTACTCTGCCGGGACAGGGGGGAGGACTGAAGCTTTCTTT. Protein sequence: CASSYSAGTGGRTEAFF.

The chain employs TRBV4-2 and TRBJ1-5, with D maybe TRBD1 (6 bases). Deletions cut 2 bases from V and 4 bases from J, with 9 bases between. CDR1 and CDR2 from the germline V gene are LGHNA and YNFKEQ. The CDR3 is 14 residues long. The CDR3 here is CASSQPQGNQPQHF. CDR3 nucleotide sequence: TGTGCCAGCAGCCAACCTCAGGGGAATCAGCCCCAGCATTTT.

The chain employs TRBV7-9 and TRBJ2-5, with TRBD2 matching over 8 bases. This CDR3 is 17 amino acids long. Germline CDR1 is SEHNR and CDR2 is FQNEAQ (reference sequence). Germline trimming cut 3 bases from V and 5 bases from J; bases unmatched to any gene: 14. Here the CDR3 reads CASSFRGAAGGAETQYF. The DNA of the CDR3 is TGTGCCAGCAGCTTTCGGGGAGCGGCGGGGGGAGCGGAGACCCAGTACTTC.

This clone was detected once. The gene calls are TRBV11-3 and TRBJ2-2; TRBD1 agrees at 10 bases. Germline V gene lookup returns CDR1 SGHNT and CDR2 YENEEA. The CDR3 covers 15 residues. The V and J ends lost 5 bases and 5 bases, in that order; junction bases with no gene match: 5. CDR3 loop: CASSPGTGETGELFF. CDR3 sequence (DNA): TGTGCCAGCAGCCCCGGGACAGGGGAAACCGGGGAGCTGTTTTTT.

This chain uses TRBV5-1 with TRBJ2-5; possible D gene TRBD2, 5 bases. CDR3 length equals 16 residues. V was clipped by 4 bases and J by 2 bases, with 18 bases between them. Germline V gene data show CDR1 as SGHRS and CDR2 as YFSETQ. The chain's CDR3 is CASSLPLPPGQETQYF. CDR3 sequence (DNA): TGCGCCAGCAGCCTCCCACTCCCGCCGGGGCAAGAGACCCAGTACTTC.